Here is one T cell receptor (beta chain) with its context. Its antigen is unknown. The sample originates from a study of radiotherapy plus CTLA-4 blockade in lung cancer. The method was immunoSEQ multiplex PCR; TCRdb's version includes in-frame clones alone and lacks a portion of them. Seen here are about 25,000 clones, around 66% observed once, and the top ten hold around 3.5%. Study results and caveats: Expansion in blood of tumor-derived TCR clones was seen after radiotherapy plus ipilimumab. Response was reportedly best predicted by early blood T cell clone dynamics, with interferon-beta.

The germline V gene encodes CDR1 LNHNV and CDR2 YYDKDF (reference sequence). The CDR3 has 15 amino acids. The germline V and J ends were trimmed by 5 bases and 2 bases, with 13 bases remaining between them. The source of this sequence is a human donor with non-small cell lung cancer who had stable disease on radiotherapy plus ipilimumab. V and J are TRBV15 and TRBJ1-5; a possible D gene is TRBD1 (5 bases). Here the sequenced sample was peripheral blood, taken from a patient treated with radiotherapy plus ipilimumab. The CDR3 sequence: CATSPGGEGNQPQHF. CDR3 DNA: TGTGCCACCAGCCCGGGGGGGGAGGGCAATCAGCCCCAGCATTTT.